This TCR beta chain originates from a study of PD-1 blockade in classical Hodgkin lymphoma. Study-level background: Treatment was intravenous nivolumab, 3 mg/kg every 2 weeks, until progression. Study results and limitations: Diminished baseline TCR diversity has been reported in newly diagnosed patients relative to healthy donors. Before treatment, complete responders showed about the same diversity as newly diagnosed patients.

The CDR3 contains 14 residues. Germline CDR1 and CDR2: SGHAT and FQNNGV. Trimming cost V 0 bases and J 5 bases, with 11 bases left between them. Some clones are missing from TCRdb's copy, which holds only in-frame ones; the method was immunoSEQ multiplex PCR. The profile covers approximately 100,000 clones, with 65% to 85% appearing a single time and about 15% taken by the ten largest. As for time point: cycle 4 day 1 (C4D1), after less than 7 weeks of nivolumab. After autologous stem cell transplantation all patients relapsed, and prior brentuximab vedotin exposure differed between cohorts. Complete response, partial response or progressive disease made up the best responses. About this clone itself: Antigen specificity is unknown.

Sequencing was performed on peripheral blood mononuclear cells (PBMCs), taken before the fourth cycle of nivolumab. This clonotype originated in a human donor with classical Hodgkin lymphoma. The chain carries TRBV11-2 and TRBJ2-7; possible D gene TRBD2, 6 bases. In nucleotides, the CDR3 is TGTGCCAGCAGCTTAGACCGGGACTCTCACGAGCAGTACTTC. It yields the protein CASSLDRDSHEQYF.